This TCR beta chain was observed in a study of blood T cell repertoires in COVID-19. Study-level background: Specimens from acute and convalescent COVID-19 originated in the United States, Italy and Spain. From T cells, B-cell-depleted T cells, or PBMCs came the material, which was cDNA or gDNA.

Germline V lookup: CDR1 SGHRS, CDR2 YFSETQ. The CDR3 extends over 14 amino acids. Deletions cut 5 bases from V and 1 base from J, with 12 bases between. Methods used by the authors: It was from reference gene primer amplification that nucleated cell counts were estimated. Data came from immunoSEQ multiplex PCR; TCRdb stores just in-frame clones and leaves some out. That table is the source of V, J and clone size, and D and trimming were worked out from the DNA. The sample holds a few hundred thousand clones, about 87% seen once. V usage is TRBV5-1 and J usage is TRBJ1-1, with D hard to call. The clonotype was recovered from a man in his 60s who had recovered from COVID-19. What was sequenced was peripheral blood. The CDR3 DNA reads as TGCGCCAGCAGTCCGGAGGCGACGAACACTGAAGCTTTCTTT. This gives the protein CASSPEATNTEAFF.